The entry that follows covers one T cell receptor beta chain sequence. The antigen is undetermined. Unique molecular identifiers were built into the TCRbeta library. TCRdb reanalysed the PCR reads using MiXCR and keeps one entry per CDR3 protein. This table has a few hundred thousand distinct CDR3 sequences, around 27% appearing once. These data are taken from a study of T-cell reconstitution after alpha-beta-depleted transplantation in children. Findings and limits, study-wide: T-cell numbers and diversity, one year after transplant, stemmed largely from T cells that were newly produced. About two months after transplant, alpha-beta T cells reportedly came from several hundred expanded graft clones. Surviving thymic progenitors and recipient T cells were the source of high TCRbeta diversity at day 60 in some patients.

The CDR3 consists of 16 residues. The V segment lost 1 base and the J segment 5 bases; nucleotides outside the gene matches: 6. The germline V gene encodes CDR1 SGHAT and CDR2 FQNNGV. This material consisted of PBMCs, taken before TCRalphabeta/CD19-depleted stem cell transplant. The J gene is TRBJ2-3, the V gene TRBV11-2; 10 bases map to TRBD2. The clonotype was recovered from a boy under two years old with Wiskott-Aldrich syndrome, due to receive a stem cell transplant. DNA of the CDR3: TGTGCCAGCAGCTTAGCGAGCGGGAGGGCCTTAGATACGCAGTATTTT. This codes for CASSLASGRALDTQYF. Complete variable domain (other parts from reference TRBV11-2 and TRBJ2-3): EAGVAQSPRYKIIEKRQSVAFWCNPISGHATLYWYQQILGQGPKLLIQFQNNGVVDDSQLPKDRFSAERLKGVDSTLKIQPAKLEDSAVYLCASSLASGRALDTQYFGPGTRLTVL.